Below, 17 T cell receptor beta chains from the same sample are listed, as sequenced in a study of blood T cell repertoires in COVID-19. Only in-frame clones appear in the TCRdb table, and some are missing; sequencing was by immunoSEQ multiplex PCR. Altogether about 120,000 clones are present, 75% to 90% being singletons, with the ten largest covering about 27%. Sequencing was done on a sample of peripheral blood. The receptors were gathered from a man between 65 and 85 years old with active or convalescent COVID-19.

The CDR3 region has the DNA TGTGCCAGCAGTTACTTTCAGGACAGCTACGAGCAGTACTTC. It is translated as CASSYFQDSYEQYF. This chain joins TRBV6-5 and TRBJ2-7; a possible D gene is TRBD1 (6 bases). CDR1 and CDR2 (germline): MNHEY, SVGAGI. The CDR3 extends over 14 amino acids. V shed 1 base and J shed 3 bases, with 10 bases lying between them.

This clone appeared a single time. The chain combines TRBV14 with TRBJ1-1, with D possibly being TRBD1 (5 bases). The CDR3 is made up of 12 amino acids. V was cut by 1 base and J by 6 bases, with 6 bases left in between. Germline lookup yields CDR1 SGHDN and CDR2 FVKESK. CDR3 protein: CASSQARAEAFF. The CDR3 coding sequence is TGTGCCAGCAGCCAAGCCAGGGCTGAAGCTTTCTTT.

This chain uses TRBV6-5 with TRBJ1-2; 9 bases map to TRBD1. The V gene's germline CDR1 is MNHEY and CDR2 SVGAGI. The V and J ends lost 6 bases and 6 bases, in that order; junction bases with no gene match: 11. This CDR3 has 15 residues. The CDR3 sequence: CASSRTGVKEDGYTF. CDR3 in DNA: TGTGCCAGCAGCCGGACAGGGGTAAAAGAAGATGGCTACACCTTC.

The gene calls are TRBV20-1 and TRBJ2-1; 7 positions match TRBD2. Trimming removed 6 bases from V and 11 bases from J; junction bases left unmatched: 7. The germline V gene has CDR1 DFQATT and CDR2 SNEGSKA (reference sequence). The CDR3 length is 11 residues. The CDR3 DNA reads as TGCAGTGCCATCCCCGGGACTAAGCAGTTCTTC. This sequence encodes CSAIPGTKQFF.

V gene TRBV4-1 combines with J gene TRBJ1-5, with D possibly TRBD1 on 6 matching bases. Trimming cost V 7 bases and J 5 bases, with 18 bases left between them. The CDR3 is 15 residues long. Germline CDR1 MGHRA, CDR2 YSYEKL. This chain's CDR3 is CASTRVQGDDQPQHF. The CDR3 bases are TGCGCCAGCACCCGAGTACAGGGCGACGATCAGCCCCAGCATTTT.

The chain carries TRBV7-9 and TRBJ2-7; TRBD2 agrees at 11 bases. CDR3 length: 17 residues. V shed 2 bases and J 0 bases; nucleotides not matched to a gene: 6. The germline V gene encodes CDR1 SEHNR and CDR2 FQNEAQ (reference sequence). The CDR3 here is CASSLIAGGSHSYEQYF. CDR3 sequence (DNA): TGTGCCAGCAGCTTAATAGCGGGAGGGTCCCACTCCTACGAGCAGTACTTC.

This chain joins TRBV29-1 and TRBJ2-5, with TRBD1 matching 7 bases. V dropped 6 bases and J dropped 5; count of bases not matched to a gene: 3. This CDR3 region has 11 residues. In germline, CDR1 is SQVTM, CDR2 ANQGSEA. Written as DNA, the CDR3 is TGCAGCGTCGACAGGGCTGAGACCCAGTACTTC. It is translated as CSVDRAETQYF. Looking up the rest from reference TRBV29-1 and TRBJ2-5 gives the full variable domain: SAVISQKPSRDICQRGTSLTIQCQVDSQVTMMFWYRQQPGQSLTLIATANQGSEATYESGFVIDKFPISRPNLTFSTLTVSNMSPEDSSIYLCSVDRAETQYFGPGTRLLVL.

The genes are TRBV19 and TRBJ2-7; 7 bases are a match to TRBD1. The J segment lost 4 bases and the V segment lost 3 bases, leaving 9 bases of the junction unmatched. CDR1 is LNHDA and CDR2 is SQIVND in the germline V gene (reference sequence). This CDR3 region has 15 residues. CDR3: CASSMGTEGYYEQYF. The CDR3 nucleotides are TGTGCCAGTAGTATGGGGACAGAGGGCTATTACGAGCAGTACTTC.

CDR3 in DNA: TGTGCCAGCAGGTCAGGGGTAGAGGGCTACACCTTC. This sequence encodes CASRSGVEGYTF. This rearrangement joins TRBV28 to TRBJ1-2; tentatively, D is TRBD1 (6 bases). CDR3 size: 12 residues. Germline CDR1 and CDR2: MDHEN and SYDVKM. The V and J ends lost 6 bases and 8 bases respectively, with 13 bases between them.

The V call is TRBV11-2, the J call TRBJ2-5; 10 bases are shared with TRBD2. Germline lookup yields CDR1 SGHAT and CDR2 FQNNGV. Losses at the gene ends were 1 base for V and 1 base for J; bases not matched to a gene: 6. This CDR3 region has 17 residues. Here the CDR3 reads CASSLGFASGSQETQYF. The CDR3 DNA is TGTGCCAGCAGCTTAGGGTTTGCTAGCGGGAGCCAAGAGACCCAGTACTTC.

The chain carries TRBV5-6 and TRBJ1-4, with TRBD1 as a possible D gene (5 bases). CDR1 is SGHDT and CDR2 is YYEEEE in the germline V gene. V dropped 4 bases and J dropped 4 bases, with 14 bases sitting between them. The CDR3 spans 15 residues. The CDR3 nucleotides are TGTGCCAGCAGCCTGGGAGGAGGGGATAATGAAAAACTGTTTTTT. Protein sequence: CASSLGGGDNEKLFF.

DNA for the CDR3: TGTGCCAGTAAGGACAGGGAAAATTCTGAAGCTTTCTTT. Translating it yields CASKDRENSEAFF. The rearrangement links TRBV19 to TRBJ1-1, with 8 bases matching TRBD1. The V segment lost 7 bases and the J segment 6 bases; nucleotides outside the gene matches: 7. CDR1 and CDR2 (germline): LNHDA, SQIVND (reference sequence). The CDR3 is 13 residues long. Variable domain in full (rest from reference TRBV19 and TRBJ1-1): DGGITQSPKYLFRKEGQNVTLSCEQNLNHDAMYWYRQDPGQGLRLIYYSQIVNDFQKGDIAEGYSVSREKKESFPLTVTSAQKNPTAFYLCASKDRENSEAFFGQGTRLTVV.

The chain uses TRBV7-9 and TRBJ1-5; 9 positions match TRBD1. The CDR3 sequence is 16 residues long. V dropped 1 base and J dropped 1; count of bases not matched to a gene: 2. The V gene's germline CDR1 is SEHNR and CDR2 FQNEAQ (reference sequence). CDR3 in DNA: TGTGCCAGCAGCTTAGGACAGGGGGAAAGCAATCAGCCCCAGCATTTT. Its protein is CASSLGQGESNQPQHF. Full variable domain (rest looked up from reference TRBV7-9 and TRBJ1-5): DTGVSQNPRHKITKRGQNVTFRCDPISEHNRLYWYRQTLGQGPEFLTYFQNEAQLEKSRLLSDRFSAERPKGSFSTLEIQRTEQGDSAMYLCASSLGQGESNQPQHFGDGTRLSIL.

V usage is TRBV30 and J usage is TRBJ1-6, with D unclear. Germline V gene data show CDR1 as GTSNPN and CDR2 as SVGIG (reference sequence). V lost 6 bases and J lost 7, with 25 bases in between. The CDR3 length is 17 residues. The CDR3 reads CACRNFSGGVGNSPLHF. In DNA form, the CDR3 reads TGTGCCTGTCGAAACTTCAGCGGCGGGGTAGGGAATTCACCCCTCCACTTT.

The sample holds one count of this clone. This sequence joins TRBV18 and TRBJ2-4; 7 bases match TRBD1. Germline V gene data show CDR1 as KGHSH and CDR2 as LQKENI. J gave up 0 bases and V 0 bases, and 5 bases lay outside the gene matches. CDR3 size: 17 residues. This chain's CDR3 is CASSPPVQGLAKNIQYF. The CDR3 nucleotides are TGTGCCAGCTCACCACCGGTACAGGGGTTAGCCAAAAACATTCAGTACTTC.

The chain is built from TRBV7-9 and TRBJ1-1; 11 nucleotides align to TRBD1. The length of the CDR3 is 14 residues. Germline V lookup: CDR1 SEHNR, CDR2 FQNEAQ (reference sequence). V dropped 10 bases and J dropped 4; count of bases not matched to a gene: 8. The CDR3: CAIPPGQGGTEAFF. In nucleotides, the CDR3 is TGTGCCATTCCACCGGGACAGGGGGGCACTGAAGCTTTCTTT.

The V call is TRBV9, the J call TRBJ2-5; 12 bases are shared with TRBD2. Germline V gene lookup returns CDR1 SGDLS and CDR2 YYNGEE. V lost 0 bases, J lost 2 bases, and 2 bases stayed unmatched. This CDR3 region has 16 residues. The CDR3 sequence: CASSVGGLAGQETQYF. The CDR3 nucleotides read TGTGCCAGCAGCGTAGGGGGACTAGCGGGTCAAGAGACCCAGTACTTC.